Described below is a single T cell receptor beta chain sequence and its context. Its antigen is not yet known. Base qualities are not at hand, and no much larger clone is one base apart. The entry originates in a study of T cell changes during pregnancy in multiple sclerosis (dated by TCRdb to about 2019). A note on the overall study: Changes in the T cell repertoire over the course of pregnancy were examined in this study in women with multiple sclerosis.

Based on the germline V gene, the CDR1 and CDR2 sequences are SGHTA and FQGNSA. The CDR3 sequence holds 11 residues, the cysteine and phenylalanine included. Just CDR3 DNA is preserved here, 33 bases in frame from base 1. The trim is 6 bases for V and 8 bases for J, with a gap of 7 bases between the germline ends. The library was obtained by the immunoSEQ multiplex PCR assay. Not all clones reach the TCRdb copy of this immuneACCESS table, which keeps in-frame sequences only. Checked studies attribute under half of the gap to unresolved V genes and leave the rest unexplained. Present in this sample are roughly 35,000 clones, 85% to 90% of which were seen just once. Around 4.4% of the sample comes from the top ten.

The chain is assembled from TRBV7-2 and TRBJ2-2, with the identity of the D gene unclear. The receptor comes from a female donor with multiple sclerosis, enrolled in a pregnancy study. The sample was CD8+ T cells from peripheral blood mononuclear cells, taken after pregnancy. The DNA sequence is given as TGTGCCAGCAGACTCCTAGGGGAGCTGTTTTTT. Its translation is CASRLLGELFF.